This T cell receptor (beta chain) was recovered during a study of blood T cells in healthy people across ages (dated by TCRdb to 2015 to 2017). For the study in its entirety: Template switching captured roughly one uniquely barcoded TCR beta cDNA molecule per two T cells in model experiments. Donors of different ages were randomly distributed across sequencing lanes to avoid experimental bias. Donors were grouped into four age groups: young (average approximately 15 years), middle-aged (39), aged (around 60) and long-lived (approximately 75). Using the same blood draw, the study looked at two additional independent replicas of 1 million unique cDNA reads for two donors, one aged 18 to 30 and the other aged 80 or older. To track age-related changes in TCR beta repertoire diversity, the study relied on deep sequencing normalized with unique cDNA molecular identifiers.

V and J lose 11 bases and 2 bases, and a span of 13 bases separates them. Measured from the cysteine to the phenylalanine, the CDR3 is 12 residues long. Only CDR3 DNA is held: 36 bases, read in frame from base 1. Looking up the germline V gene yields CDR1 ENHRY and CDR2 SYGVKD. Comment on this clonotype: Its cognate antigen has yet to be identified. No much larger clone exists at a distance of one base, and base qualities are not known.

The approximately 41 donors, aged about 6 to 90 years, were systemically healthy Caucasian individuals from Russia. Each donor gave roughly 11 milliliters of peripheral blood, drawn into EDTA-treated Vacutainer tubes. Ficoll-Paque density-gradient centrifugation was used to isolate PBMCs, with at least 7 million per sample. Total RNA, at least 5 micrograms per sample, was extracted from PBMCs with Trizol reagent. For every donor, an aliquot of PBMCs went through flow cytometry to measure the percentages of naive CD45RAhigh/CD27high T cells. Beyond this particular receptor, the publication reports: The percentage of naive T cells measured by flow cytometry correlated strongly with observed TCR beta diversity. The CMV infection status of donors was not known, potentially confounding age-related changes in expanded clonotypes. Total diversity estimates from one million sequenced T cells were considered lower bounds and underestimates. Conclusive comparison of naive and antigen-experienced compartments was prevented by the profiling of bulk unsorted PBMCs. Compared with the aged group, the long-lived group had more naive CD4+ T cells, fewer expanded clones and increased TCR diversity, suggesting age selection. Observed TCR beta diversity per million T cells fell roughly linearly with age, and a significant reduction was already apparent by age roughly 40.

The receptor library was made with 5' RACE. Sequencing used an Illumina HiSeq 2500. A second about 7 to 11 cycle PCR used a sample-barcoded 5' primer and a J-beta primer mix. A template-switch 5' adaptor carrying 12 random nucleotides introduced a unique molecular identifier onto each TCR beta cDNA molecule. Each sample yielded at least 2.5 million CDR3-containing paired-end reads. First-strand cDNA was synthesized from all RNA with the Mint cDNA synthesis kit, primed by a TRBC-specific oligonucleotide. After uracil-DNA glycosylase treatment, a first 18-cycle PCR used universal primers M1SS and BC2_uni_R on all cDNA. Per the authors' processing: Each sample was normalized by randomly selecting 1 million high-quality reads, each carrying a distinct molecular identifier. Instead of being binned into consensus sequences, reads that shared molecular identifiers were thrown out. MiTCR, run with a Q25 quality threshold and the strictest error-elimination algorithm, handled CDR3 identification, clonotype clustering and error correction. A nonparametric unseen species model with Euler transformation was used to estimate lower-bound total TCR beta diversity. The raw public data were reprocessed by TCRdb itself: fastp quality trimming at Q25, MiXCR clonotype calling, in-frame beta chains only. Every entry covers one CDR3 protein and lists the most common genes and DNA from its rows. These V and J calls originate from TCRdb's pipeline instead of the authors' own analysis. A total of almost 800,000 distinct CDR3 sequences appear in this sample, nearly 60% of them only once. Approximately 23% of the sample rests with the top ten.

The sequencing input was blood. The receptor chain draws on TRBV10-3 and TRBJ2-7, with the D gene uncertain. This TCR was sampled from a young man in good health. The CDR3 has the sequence CAAVTDTYEQYF. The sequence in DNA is TGTGCCGCGGTCACAGATACCTACGAGCAGTACTTC.